The 4 T cell receptor beta chains presented below share a single source sample, sequenced in a study of OX40 agonist ivuxolimab in advanced cancers. The assay was immunoSEQ multiplex PCR, and TCRdb's table has in-frame clones only and misses some. Counted here are over 65,000 clones, around nine tenths occurring once; the ten biggest clones make up approximately 0.27%. Source: CD4+ or CD8+ T cells sorted from blood, taken in a trial of the OX40 agonist ivuxolimab. These receptors were collected from an adult with an advanced solid tumor such as melanoma, head and neck, liver or kidney cancer.

The V and J genes are TRBV28 and TRBJ2-3; 11 bases fit TRBD2. Germline V gene data show CDR1 as MDHEN and CDR2 as SYDVKM. V dropped 4 bases and J dropped 1; count of bases not matched to a gene: 1. This CDR3 has 15 amino acids. The DNA of the CDR3 is TGTGCCAGCAGTTCGGGACTAGCGGGCACAGATACGCAGTATTTT. Translated: CASSSGLAGTDTQYF.

The CDR3 is CASSPPNGGYYNEQFF. The CDR3 DNA sequence: TGTGCCAGCTCACCACCGAACGGGGGTTACTACAATGAGCAGTTCTTC. V gene TRBV18 combines with J gene TRBJ2-1, with D perhaps matching TRBD2 (6 bases). Germline loops: CDR1 KGHSH, CDR2 LQKENI. Trimming removed 0 bases from V and 3 bases from J, with 12 bases in between. This CDR3 is built from 16 residues.

The rearrangement joins TRBV19 to TRBJ2-1, with TRBD2 matching 8 bases. This CDR3 contains 15 residues. V was pared by 5 bases and J by 7 bases, with 10 bases of the junction left unmatched. The germline gives CDR1 LNHDA, CDR2 SQIVND (reference sequence). CDR3 residues: CASSSTWTSLNEQFF. The CDR3, as DNA: TGTGCCAGTAGTTCGACTTGGACTAGCCTTAATGAGCAGTTCTTC.

J is TRBJ2-3 and V is TRBV6-1; D is unresolved. Germline V CDR1 and CDR2: MNHNS, SASEGT. Trimming shortened V by 6 bases and J by 2 bases, and 6 bases separated the two germline ends. This CDR3 is 12 amino acids long. The CDR3 is CASSSLTDTQYF. The CDR3 nucleotides are TGTGCCAGCAGCTCCCTCACAGATACGCAGTATTTT.